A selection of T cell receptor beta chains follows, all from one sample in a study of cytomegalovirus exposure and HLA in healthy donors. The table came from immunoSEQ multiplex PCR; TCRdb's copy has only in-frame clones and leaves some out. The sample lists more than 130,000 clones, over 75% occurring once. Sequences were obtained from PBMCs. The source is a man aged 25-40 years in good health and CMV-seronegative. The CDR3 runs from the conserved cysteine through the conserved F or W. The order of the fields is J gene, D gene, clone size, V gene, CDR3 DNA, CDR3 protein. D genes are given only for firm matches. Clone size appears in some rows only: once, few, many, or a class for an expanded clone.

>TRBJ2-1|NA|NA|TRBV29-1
TGCAGCGTCGACACCAGGACAACAACAAATGAGCAGTTCTTC
CSVDTRTTTNEQFF
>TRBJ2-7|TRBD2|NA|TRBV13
TGTGCCAGCAGCATGGGACTAGCGGGAAACGAGCAGTACTTC
CASSMGLAGNEQYF
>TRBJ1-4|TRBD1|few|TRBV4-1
TGCGCCAGCCATCGGACAGGGGTACCTCATAATGAAAAACTGTTTTTT
CASHRTGVPHNEKLFF
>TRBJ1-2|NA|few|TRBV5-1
TGCGCCAGCAGCTTGAGCACAGGGCCGCTCAACTATGGCTACACCTTC
CASSLSTGPLNYGYTF
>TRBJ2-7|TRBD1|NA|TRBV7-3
TGTGCCAGCAGCCCGGGACAGGGTGCCTACGAGCAGTACTTC
CASSPGQGAYEQYF
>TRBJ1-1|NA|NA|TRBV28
TGTGCCAGCAGTTTAGGGACACTGGACACTGAAGCTTTCTTT
CASSLGTLDTEAFF
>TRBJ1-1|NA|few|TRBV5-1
TGCGCCAGCAGTAGGGGAGGTAACACTGAAGCTTTCTTT
CASSRGGNTEAFF
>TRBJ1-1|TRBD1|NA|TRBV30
TGTGCCTGGAGACAGGGGACAATGAACACTGAAGCTTTCTTT
CAWRQGTMNTEAFF
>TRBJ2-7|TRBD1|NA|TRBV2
TGTGCCAGCATTGAACAGGGGTGCGAGCAGTACTTC
CASIEQGCEQYF
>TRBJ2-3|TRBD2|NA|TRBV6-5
TGTGCCAGCAACGGGGGGATGGGAGATACGCAGTATTTT
CASNGGMGDTQYF
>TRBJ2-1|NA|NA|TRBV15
TGTGCCACCAGCAGGAGCGACAGTTACAATGAGCAGTTCTTC
CATSRSDSYNEQFF
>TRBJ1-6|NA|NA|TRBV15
TGTGCCACCAGCAGAGATCGGACAGAGAATTCACCCCTCCACTTT
CATSRDRTENSPLHF
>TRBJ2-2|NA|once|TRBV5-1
TGCGCCAGCTGGCCAGGAAGCCCACCCACCGGGGAGCTGTTTTTT
CASWPGSPPTGELFF
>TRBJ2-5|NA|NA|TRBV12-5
TGTGCTAGTGGTCCCCGGGAGGGGGCGCAGGAGACCCAGTACTTC
CASGPREGAQETQYF
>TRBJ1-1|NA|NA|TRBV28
TGTGCCAGCAGTTTAGAACAGGGCCCAGGGAACACTGAAGCTTTCTTT
CASSLEQGPGNTEAFF
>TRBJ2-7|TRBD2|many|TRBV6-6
TGTGCCAGCAGTTCCGGGATGGGAGCGGGGAACTTC
CASSSGMGAGNF
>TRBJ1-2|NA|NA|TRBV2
TGTGCAAGCCTCGGGGGGGGAGCTAACTATGGCTACACCTTC
CASLGGGANYGYTF
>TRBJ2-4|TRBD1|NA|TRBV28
TGTGCCAGCAGTTTAACCGTCAGGGGGAAAAACATTCAGTACTTC
CASSLTVRGKNIQYF
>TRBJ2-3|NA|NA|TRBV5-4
TGTGCCAGCAGCTCCAACACAGATACGCAGTATTTT
CASSSNTDTQYF
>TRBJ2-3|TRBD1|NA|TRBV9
TGTGCCAGCAGCTCAAGGACAGGCCTGAGGACAGATACGCAGTATTTT
CASSSRTGLRTDTQYF
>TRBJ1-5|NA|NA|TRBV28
TGTGCCAGCAGCCCGACAGCCTCACGGAATCAGCCCCAGCATTTT
CASSPTASRNQPQHF
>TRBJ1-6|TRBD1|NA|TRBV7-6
TGTGCCAGCAGCCCGGGGACAGGATCACCCCTCCACTTT
CASSPGTGSPLHF
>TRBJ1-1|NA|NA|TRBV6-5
TGTGCCACCCGGGAGGGCTGGAGCACTGAAGCTTTCTTT
CATREGWSTEAFF
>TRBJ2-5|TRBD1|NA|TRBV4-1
TGCGCCAGCAGCCCGTGGGGGGGACAGGGGAGTCAAGAGACCCAGTACTTC
CASSPWGGQGSQETQYF
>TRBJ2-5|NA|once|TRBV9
TGTGCCAGCTCGGACACAGAGACCCAGTACTTC
CASSDTETQYF
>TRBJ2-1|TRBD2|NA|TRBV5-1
TGCGCCAGCAGCTCGGGACTAGCGGGAATTTACAATGAGCAGTTCTTC
CASSSGLAGIYNEQFF
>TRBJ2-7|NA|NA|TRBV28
TGTGCCAGCAGTTCGTCGTTTCAGGGCTACGAGCAGTACTTC
CASSSSFQGYEQYF
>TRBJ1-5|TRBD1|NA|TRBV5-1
TGCGCCAGCAGCACTGGGACAGGGAGCAATCAGCCCCAGAATTTT
CASSTGTGSNQPQNF
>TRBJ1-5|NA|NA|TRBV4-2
TGTGCCAGCAGCCAAGATCCCATGGCCTCTAGCAATCAGCCCCAGCATTTT
CASSQDPMASSNQPQHF
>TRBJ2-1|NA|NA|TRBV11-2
TGTGCCAGTCGGTGGGAGTCCTACAATGAGCAGTTCTTC
CASRWESYNEQFF
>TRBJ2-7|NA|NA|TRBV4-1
TGCGCCAGCAGCCAAGATTCCCAGGGGGGCCCCTACGAGCAGTACTTC
CASSQDSQGGPYEQYF
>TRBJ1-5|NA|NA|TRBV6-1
TGTGCCAGCAGTGCCGCGGGACTGAGCAATCAGCCCCAGCATTTT
CASSAAGLSNQPQHF
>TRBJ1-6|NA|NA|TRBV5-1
TGCGCCAGCAGGGCAGGGGAGCATTCACCCCTCCACTTT
CASRAGEHSPLHF
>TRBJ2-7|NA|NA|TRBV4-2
TGTGCCAGCAGCCAACAAGACAGGCCCGAGCAGTACTTC
CASSQQDRPEQYF
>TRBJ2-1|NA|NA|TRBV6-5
TGTGCCAGCAGCCCCGGGTTCGGTGAGCAGTTCTTC
CASSPGFGEQFF
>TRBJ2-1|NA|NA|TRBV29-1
TGCAGCGGCCAGCCTCGACAGAATCCCACTACCGATGAGCAGTTCTTC
CSGQPRQNPTTDEQFF
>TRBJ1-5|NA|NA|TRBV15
TGTGCCACCAGCAGACTCAATCAGCCCCAGCATTTT
CATSRLNQPQHF
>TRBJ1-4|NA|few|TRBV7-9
TGTGCCAGCAGCGCGACAGCGTTTGTTGAAAAACTGTTTTTT
CASSATAFVEKLFF
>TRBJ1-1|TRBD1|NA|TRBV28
TGTGCCAGCGGGACAGGGGCCACTGAAGCTTTCTTT
CASGTGATEAFF
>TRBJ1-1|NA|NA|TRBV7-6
TGTGCCAGCAGCTCCCTCCTGGCGAACACTGAAGCTTTCTTT
CASSSLLANTEAFF
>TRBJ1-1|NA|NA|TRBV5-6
TGTGCCAGCAGCCCACTTGGTTTGAACACTGAAGCTTTCTTT
CASSPLGLNTEAFF
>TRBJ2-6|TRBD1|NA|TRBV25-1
TGTGCCAGCAGTGCGACACCGGGACAGCCTGGGGCCAACGTCCTGACTTTC
CASSATPGQPGANVLTF
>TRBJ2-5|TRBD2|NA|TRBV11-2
TGTGCCAGCAGCTTAGGGGGGGGAGGTAGGGAGACCCAGTACTTC
CASSLGGGGRETQYF
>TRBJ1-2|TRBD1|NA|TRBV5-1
TGCGCCAGCAGCCCACAGGGACAGGGGTGGCATGGCTACACCTTC
CASSPQGQGWHGYTF
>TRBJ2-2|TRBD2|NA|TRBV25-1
TGTGCCAGCAGTGATCCCCTTAGCGGGAGCGACGGGGAGCTGTTTTTT
CASSDPLSGSDGELFF